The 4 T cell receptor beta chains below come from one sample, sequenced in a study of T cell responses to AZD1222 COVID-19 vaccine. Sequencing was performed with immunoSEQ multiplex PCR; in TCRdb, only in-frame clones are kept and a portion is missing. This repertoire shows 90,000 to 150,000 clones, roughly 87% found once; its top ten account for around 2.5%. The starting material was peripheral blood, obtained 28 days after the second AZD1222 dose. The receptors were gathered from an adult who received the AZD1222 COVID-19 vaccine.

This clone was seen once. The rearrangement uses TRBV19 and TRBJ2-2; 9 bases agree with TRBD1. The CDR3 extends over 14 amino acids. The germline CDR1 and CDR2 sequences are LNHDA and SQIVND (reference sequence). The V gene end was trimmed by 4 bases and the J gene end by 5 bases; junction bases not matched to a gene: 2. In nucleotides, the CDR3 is TGTGCCAGTAGTACTGGACAGGGGACCGGGGAGCTGTTTTTT. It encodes CASSTGQGTGELFF.

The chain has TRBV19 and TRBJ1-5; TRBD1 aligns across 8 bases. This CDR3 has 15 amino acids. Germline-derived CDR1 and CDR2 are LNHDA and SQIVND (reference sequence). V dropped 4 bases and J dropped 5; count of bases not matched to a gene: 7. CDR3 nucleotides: TGTGCCAGTAGTAAAGGACAGGGAGGGTATCAGCCCCAGCATTTT. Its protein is CASSKGQGGYQPQHF.

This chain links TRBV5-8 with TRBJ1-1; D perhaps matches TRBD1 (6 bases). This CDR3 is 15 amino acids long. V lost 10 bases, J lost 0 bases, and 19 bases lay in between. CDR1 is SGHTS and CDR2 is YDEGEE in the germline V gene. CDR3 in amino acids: CAGSRGVNMNTEAFF. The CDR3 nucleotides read TGTGCCGGTTCCAGGGGCGTCAATATGAACACTGAAGCTTTCTTT.

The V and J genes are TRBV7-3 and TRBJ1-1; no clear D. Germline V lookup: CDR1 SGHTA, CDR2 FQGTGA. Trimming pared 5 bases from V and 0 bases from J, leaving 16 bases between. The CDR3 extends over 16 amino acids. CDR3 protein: CASSLQAGPLNTEAFF. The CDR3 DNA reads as TGTGCCAGCAGCCTACAAGCAGGACCCTTGAACACTGAAGCTTTCTTT.